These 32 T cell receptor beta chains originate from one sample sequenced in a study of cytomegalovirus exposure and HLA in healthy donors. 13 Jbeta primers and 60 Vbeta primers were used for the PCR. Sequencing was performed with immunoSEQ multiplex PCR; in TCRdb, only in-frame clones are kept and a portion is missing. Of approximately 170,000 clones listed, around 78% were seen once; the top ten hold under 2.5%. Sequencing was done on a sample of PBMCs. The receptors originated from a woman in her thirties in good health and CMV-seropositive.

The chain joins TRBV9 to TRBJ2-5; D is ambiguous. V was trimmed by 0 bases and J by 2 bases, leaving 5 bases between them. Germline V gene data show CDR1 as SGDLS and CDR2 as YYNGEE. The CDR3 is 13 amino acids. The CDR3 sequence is CASSVAQQETQYF. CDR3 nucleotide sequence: TGTGCCAGCAGCGTAGCGCAGCAAGAGACCCAGTACTTC.

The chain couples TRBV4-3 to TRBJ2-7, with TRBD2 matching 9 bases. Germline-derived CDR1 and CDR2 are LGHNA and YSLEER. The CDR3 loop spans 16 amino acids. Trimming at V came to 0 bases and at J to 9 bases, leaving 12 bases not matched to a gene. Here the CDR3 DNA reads TGCGCCAGCAGCCAAGATCTCCTAGCGGGGCTTGGGGGGCAGTACTTC. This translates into CASSQDLLAGLGGQYF.

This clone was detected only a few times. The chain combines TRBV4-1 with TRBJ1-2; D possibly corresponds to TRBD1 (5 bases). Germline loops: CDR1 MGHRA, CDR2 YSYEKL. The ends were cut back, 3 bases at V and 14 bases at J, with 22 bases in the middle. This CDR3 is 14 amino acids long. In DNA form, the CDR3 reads TGCGCCAGCAGCCAGTCCGGGACTGCCTATGCCGGGACCTTC. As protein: CASSQSGTAYAGTF.

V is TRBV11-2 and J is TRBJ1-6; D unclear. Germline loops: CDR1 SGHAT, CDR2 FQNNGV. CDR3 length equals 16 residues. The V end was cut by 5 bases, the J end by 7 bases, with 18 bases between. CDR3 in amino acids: CASSLFAPKLNSPLHF. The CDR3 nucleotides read TGTGCCAGCAGCCTCTTCGCCCCGAAGCTGAATTCACCCCTCCACTTT.

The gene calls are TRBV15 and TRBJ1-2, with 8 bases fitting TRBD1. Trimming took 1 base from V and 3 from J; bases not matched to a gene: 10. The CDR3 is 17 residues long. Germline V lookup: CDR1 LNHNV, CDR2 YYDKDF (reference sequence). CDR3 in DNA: TGTGCCACCAGCAGAGGGTTTACGCAGGGGGCGGACTATGGCTACACCTTC. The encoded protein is CATSRGFTQGADYGYTF.

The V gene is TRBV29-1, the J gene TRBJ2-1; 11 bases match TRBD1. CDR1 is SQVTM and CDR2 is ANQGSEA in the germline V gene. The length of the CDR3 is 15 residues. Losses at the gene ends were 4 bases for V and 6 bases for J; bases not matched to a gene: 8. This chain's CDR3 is CSVGIGTGGPNEQFF. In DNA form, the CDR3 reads TGCAGCGTTGGGATAGGGACAGGGGGACCCAATGAGCAGTTCTTC.

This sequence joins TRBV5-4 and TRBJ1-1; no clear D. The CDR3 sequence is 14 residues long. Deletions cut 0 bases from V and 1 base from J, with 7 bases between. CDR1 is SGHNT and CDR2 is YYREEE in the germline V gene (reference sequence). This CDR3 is CASSLVATNTEAFF. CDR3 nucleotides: TGTGCCAGCAGCTTGGTAGCGACGAACACTGAAGCTTTCTTT.

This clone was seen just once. The CDR3 nucleotides read TGTGCCAGCAGCCCCGGGGGGATTTATGGAAACACCATATATTTT. It is translated as CASSPGGIYGNTIYF. The rearrangement joins TRBV7-6 to TRBJ1-3; the D gene is possibly TRBD1 (5 bases). The CDR3 consists of 15 residues. CDR1 is SGHVS, CDR2 FNYEAQ, per germline. Deletions cut 5 bases from V and 3 bases from J, with 14 bases between.

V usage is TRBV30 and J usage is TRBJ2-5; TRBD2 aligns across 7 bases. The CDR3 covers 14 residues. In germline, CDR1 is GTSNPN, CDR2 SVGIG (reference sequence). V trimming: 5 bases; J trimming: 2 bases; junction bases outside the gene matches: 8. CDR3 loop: CAWRTFGGQETQYF. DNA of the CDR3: TGTGCCTGGCGCACCTTCGGGGGGCAAGAGACCCAGTACTTC.

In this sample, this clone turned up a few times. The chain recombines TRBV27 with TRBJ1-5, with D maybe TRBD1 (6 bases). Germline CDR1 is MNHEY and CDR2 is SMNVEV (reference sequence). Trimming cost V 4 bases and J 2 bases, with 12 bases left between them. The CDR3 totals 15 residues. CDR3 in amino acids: CASSYGSGGNQPQHF. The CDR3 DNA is TGTGCCAGCAGTTATGGCTCAGGGGGCAATCAGCCCCAGCATTTT.

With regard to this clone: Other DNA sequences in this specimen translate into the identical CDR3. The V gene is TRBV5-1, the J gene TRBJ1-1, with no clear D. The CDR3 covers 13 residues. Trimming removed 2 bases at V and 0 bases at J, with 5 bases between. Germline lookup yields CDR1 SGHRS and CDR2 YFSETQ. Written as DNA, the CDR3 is TGCGCCAGCAGCTTAATCGTGAACACTGAAGCTTTCTTT. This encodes CASSLIVNTEAFF. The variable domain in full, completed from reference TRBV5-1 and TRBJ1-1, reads KAGVTQTPRYLIKTRGQQVTLSCSPISGHRSVSWYQQTPGQGLQFLFEYFSETQRNKGNFPGRFSGRQFSNSRSEMNVSTLELGDSALYLCASSLIVNTEAFFGQGTRLTVV.

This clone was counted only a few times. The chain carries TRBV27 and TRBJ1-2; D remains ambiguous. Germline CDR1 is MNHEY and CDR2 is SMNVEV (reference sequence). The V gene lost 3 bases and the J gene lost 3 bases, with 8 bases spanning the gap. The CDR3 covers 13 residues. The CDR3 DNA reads TGTGCCAGCAGTTTTGGGGAGGACTATGGCTACACCTTC. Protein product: CASSFGEDYGYTF.

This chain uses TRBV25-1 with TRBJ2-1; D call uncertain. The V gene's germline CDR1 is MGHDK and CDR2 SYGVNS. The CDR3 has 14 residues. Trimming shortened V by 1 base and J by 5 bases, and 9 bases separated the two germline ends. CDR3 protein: CASSEFGGNNEQFF. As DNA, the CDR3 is TGTGCCAGCAGTGAATTTGGCGGAAACAATGAGCAGTTCTTC.

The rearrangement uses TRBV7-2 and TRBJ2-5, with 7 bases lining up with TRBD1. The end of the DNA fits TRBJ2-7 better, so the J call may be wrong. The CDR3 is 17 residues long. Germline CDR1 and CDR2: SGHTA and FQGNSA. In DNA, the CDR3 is TGTGCCAGCAGCTCCCCCCGCCCCGGGACAGTTTACTACGAGCAGTACTTC. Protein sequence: CASSSPRPGTVYYEQYF.

The CDR3 loop reads CASSLVGGRNEQFF. The CDR3, as DNA: TGTGCCAGCAGCTTAGTCGGGGGACGGAATGAGCAGTTCTTC. The V and J genes are TRBV5-4 and TRBJ2-1; D might be TRBD2 (6 bases). The CDR3 is 14 residues long. Germline V CDR1 and CDR2: SGHNT, YYREEE (reference sequence). With 2 bases removed from V and 7 bases from J, the gap between germline ends came to 13 bases. Drawing the rest from reference TRBV5-4 and TRBJ2-1, the complete variable domain is ETGVTQSPTHLIKTRGQQVTLRCSSQSGHNTVSWYQQALGQGPQFIFQYYREEENGRGNFPPRFSGLQFPNYSSELNVNALELDDSALYLCASSLVGGRNEQFFGPGTRLTVL.

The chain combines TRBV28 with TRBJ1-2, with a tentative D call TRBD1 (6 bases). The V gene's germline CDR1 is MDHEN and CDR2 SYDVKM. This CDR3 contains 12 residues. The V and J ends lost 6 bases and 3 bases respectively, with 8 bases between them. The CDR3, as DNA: TGTGCCAGCAGCTCAGGGGACTATGGCTACACCTTC. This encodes CASSSGDYGYTF.

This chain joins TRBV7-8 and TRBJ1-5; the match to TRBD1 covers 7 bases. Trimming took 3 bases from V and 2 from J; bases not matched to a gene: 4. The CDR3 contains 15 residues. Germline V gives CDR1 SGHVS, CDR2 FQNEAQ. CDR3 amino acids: CASSFSGQGNQPQHF. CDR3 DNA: TGTGCCAGCAGCTTTAGTGGACAGGGCAATCAGCCCCAGCATTTT.

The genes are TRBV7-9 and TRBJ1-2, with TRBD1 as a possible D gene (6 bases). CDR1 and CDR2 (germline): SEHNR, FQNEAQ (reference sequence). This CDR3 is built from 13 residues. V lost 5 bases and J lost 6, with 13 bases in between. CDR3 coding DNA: TGTGCCAGCAGCCCCCGGACAGATGATGGCTACACCTTC. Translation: CASSPRTDDGYTF.

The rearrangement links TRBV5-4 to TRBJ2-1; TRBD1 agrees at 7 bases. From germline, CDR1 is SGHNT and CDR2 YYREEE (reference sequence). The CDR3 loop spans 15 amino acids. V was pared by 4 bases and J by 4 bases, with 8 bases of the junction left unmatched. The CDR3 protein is CASSHRDSLYNEQFF. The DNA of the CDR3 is TGTGCCAGCAGCCACCGGGACAGTCTATACAATGAGCAGTTCTTC.

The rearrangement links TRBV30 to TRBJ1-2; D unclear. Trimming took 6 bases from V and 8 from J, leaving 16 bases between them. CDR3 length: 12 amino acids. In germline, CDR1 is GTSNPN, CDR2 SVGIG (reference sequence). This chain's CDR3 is CACTPSSYGYTF. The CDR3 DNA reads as TGTGCCTGTACCCCCAGTTCGTACGGCTACACCTTC.

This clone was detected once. The CDR3 DNA reads as TGCGCCAGCAGTGAAAGAGCGGGAGGCACAGATACGCAGTATTTT. Its protein is CASSERAGGTDTQYF. The V gene is TRBV10-2, the J gene TRBJ2-3; TRBD2 aligns across 8 bases. Germline CDR1 is WSHSY and CDR2 is SAAADI. CDR3 length equals 15 residues. The ends lost 3 bases at V and 1 base at J; junction bases unmatched: 3.

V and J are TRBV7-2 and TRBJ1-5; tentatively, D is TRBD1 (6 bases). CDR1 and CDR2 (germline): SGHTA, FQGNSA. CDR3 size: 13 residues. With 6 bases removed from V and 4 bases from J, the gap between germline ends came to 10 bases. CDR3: CASSRTANQPQHF. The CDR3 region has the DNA TGTGCCAGCAGTCGGACAGCGAATCAGCCCCAGCATTTT.

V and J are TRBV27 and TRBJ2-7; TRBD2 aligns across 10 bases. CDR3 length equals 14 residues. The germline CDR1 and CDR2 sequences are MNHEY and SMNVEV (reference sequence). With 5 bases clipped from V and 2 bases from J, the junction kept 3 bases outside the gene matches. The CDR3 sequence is CASSPGLAAYEQYF. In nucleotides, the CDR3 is TGTGCCAGCAGTCCCGGACTAGCGGCCTACGAGCAGTACTTC.

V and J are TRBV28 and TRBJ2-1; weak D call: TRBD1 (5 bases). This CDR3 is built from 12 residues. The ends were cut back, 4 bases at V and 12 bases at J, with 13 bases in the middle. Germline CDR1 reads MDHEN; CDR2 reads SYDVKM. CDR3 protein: CASSSNDRLQFF. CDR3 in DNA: TGTGCCAGCAGTTCCAACGACAGATTGCAGTTCTTC.

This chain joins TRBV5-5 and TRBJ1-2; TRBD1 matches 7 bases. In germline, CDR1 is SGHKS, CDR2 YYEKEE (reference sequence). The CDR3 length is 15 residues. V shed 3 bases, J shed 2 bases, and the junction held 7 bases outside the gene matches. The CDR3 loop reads CASSSTGSGNYGYTF. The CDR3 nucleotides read TGTGCCAGCAGCTCGACAGGGAGTGGCAACTATGGCTACACCTTC.

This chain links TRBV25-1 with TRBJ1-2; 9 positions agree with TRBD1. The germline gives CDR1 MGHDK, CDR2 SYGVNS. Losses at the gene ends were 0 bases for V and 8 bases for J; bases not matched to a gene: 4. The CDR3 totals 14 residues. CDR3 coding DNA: TGTGCCAGCAGTGAATACACAGGGGGCCGGGGCTACACCTTC. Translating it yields CASSEYTGGRGYTF.

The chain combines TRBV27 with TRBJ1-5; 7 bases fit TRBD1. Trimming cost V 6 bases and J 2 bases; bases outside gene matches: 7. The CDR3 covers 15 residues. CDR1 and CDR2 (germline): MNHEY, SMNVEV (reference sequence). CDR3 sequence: CASRPQGSRNQPQHF. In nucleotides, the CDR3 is TGTGCCAGCAGGCCACAGGGGAGTCGCAATCAGCCCCAGCATTTT.

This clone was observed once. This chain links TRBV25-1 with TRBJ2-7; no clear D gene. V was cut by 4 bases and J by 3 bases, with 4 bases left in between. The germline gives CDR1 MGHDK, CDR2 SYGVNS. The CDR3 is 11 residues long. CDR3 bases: TGTGCCAGCAGTGCCCTCTACGAGCAGTACTTC. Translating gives CASSALYEQYF.

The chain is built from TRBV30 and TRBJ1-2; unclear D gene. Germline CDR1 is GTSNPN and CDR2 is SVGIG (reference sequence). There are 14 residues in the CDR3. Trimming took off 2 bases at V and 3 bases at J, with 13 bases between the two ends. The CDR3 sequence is CAWSPRFTYYGYTF. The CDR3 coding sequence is TGTGCCTGGAGTCCGCGGTTTACCTACTATGGCTACACCTTC.

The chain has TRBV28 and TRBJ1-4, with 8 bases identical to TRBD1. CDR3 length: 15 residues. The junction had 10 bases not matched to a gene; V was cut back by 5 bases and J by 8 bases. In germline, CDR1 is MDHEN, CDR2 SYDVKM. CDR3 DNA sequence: TGTGCCAGCAGTCCGTCAGGGGGCTCGGGAGAAAAACTGTTTTTT. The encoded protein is CASSPSGGSGEKLFF.

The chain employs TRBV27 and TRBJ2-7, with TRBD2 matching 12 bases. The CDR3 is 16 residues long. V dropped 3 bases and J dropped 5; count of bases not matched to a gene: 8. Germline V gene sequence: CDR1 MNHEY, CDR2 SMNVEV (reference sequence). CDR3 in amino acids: CASSLLTSGRPNEQYF. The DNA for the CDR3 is TGTGCCAGCAGTTTGCTCACTAGCGGGAGGCCCAACGAGCAGTACTTC.

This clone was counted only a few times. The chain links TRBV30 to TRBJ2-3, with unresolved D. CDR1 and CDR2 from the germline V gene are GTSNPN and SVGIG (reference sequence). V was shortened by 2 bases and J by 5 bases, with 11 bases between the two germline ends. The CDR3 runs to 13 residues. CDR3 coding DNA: TGTGCCTGGAGTCACGGTCCTGGAGATACGCAGTATTTT. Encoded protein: CAWSHGPGDTQYF.